This T cell receptor beta chain was obtained from a study of blood T cell repertoires in COVID-19. Produced via immunoSEQ multiplex PCR; TCRdb's table is partial and in-frame only. The sample yields approximately 150,000 clones, around 87% seen once. The CDR3 has 14 amino acids. V shed 4 bases and J 4 bases; nucleotides not matched to a gene: 6. Per the germline V gene, CDR1 is MNHEY and CDR2 is SVGEGT. This receptor was taken from a man between 65 and 79 years old with active COVID-19. The chain joins TRBV6-2 or TRBV6-3 to TRBJ1-2, with 7 bases fitting TRBD1. The sequencing sample was made of peripheral blood. The CDR3 DNA sequence: TGTGCCAGCAGTTCCACAGGGGTTGGCTATGGCTACACCTTC. Translating gives CASSSTGVGYGYTF.